The subject of this entry is one TCR beta chain. What it binds is not known. Per germline, CDR1 SGHRS and CDR2 YFSETQ. The ends lost 0 bases at V and 6 bases at J; junction bases unmatched: 4. The CDR3 runs to 15 residues. Only in-frame clones appear in the TCRdb table, and some are missing; sequencing was by immunoSEQ multiplex PCR. The sample consists of roughly 100,000 clones, approximately 90% of them appearing once. Time point defined: cycle 4 day 1 (C4D1), after more than five weeks of nivolumab. No patient escaped relapse after autologous stem cell transplantation, and brentuximab vedotin exposure varied. This specimen belongs to a study of PD-1 blockade in classical Hodgkin lymphoma. Study overall: Patients were infused with nivolumab 3 mg/kg every 2 weeks.

Whole-study findings and limits: It was among complete responders that baseline diversity resembled that of newly diagnosed patients. Exclusion covered patients beginning nivolumab under 1 year post-ASCT. At baseline, newly diagnosed patients reportedly showed less TCR diversity than healthy donors.

The J gene is TRBJ2-2, the V gene TRBV5-1; 8 nucleotides align to TRBD2. This receptor was identified in a human donor with classical Hodgkin lymphoma. Sequencing was performed on peripheral blood mononuclear cells (PBMCs), taken before the fourth cycle of nivolumab. The CDR3 sequence is CASSLEPAGAGELFF. DNA for the CDR3: TGCGCCAGCAGCTTGGAGCCAGCGGGAGCCGGGGAGCTGTTTTTT.